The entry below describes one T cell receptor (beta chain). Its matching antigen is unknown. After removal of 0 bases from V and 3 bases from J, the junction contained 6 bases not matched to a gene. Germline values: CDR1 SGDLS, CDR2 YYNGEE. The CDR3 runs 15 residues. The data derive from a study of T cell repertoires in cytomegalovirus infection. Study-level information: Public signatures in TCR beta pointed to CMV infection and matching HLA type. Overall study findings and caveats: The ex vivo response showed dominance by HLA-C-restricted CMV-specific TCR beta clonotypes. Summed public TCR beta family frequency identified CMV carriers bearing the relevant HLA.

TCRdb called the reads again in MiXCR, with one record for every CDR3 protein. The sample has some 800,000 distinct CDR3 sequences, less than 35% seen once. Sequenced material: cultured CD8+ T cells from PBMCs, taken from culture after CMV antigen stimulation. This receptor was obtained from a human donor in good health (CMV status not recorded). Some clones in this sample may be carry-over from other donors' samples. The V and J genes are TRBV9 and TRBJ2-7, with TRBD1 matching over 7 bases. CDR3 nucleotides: TGTGCCAGCAGCGTAGGGGACAGCCAAGTCTACGAGCAGTACGTC. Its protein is CASSVGDSQVYEQYV.